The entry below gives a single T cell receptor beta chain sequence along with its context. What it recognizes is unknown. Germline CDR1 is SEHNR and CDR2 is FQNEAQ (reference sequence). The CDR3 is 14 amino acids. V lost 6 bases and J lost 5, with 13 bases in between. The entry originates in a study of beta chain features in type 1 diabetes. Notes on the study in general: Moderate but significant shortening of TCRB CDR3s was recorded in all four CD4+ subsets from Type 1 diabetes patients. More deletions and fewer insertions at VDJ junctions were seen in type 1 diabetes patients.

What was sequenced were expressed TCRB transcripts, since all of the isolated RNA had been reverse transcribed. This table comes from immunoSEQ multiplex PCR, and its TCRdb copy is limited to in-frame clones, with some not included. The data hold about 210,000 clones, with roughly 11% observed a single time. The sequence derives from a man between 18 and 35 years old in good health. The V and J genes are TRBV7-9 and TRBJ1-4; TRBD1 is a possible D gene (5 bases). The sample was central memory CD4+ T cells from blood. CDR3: CASSLDMWNEKLFF. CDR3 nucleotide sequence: TGTGCCAGCAGTTTGGACATGTGGAATGAAAAACTGTTTTTT.